What follows is one T cell receptor (beta chain) and its context. Its antigen is not known. The data were obtained in a study of cytomegalovirus exposure and HLA in healthy donors. Across the study: Within the Caucasian-associated ancestry cluster were around 81% of the roughly 360 genotyped donors.

Overall study results and limits: Data from an earlier analysis indicated that most TCR beta V segments were productive either about 87% or about 30% of the time.

The PCR employed 60 Vbeta primers together with 13 Jbeta primers. Original data processing: The count from a later analysis was 65 million to 90 million unique TCR beta chains, approximately 9.9 million of them shared. The assay was immunoSEQ multiplex PCR, and TCRdb's table has in-frame clones only and misses some. V, J and clone size were drawn from that table, and D and trimming were deduced from the DNA. The data show 220,000 or so clones, more than 75% seen once. Donors showed nominal health when sampled, although they likely had unrecorded immune exposures. Germline CDR1 and CDR2: SGHRS and YFSETQ. The junction had 3 bases not matched to a gene; V was cut back by 4 bases and J by 2 bases. This CDR3 is built from 15 residues.

Sequencing was carried out using PBMCs. The origin of this receptor is a woman between 40 and 55 years old in good health and CMV-seronegative. This rearrangement joins TRBV5-1 to TRBJ2-2; 9 nucleotides agree with TRBD1. The CDR3 spells CASSTDRGNTGELFF. The DNA of the CDR3 is TGCGCCAGCAGCACGGACAGGGGTAACACCGGGGAGCTGTTTTTT. Looking up the rest from reference TRBV5-1 and TRBJ2-2 gives the full variable domain: KAGVTQTPRYLIKTRGQQVTLSCSPISGHRSVSWYQQTPGQGLQFLFEYFSETQRNKGNFPGRFSGRQFSNSRSEMNVSTLELGDSALYLCASSTDRGNTGELFFGEGSRLTVL.